This is a list of T cell receptor beta chains from one sample in a study of shared clonotypes between healthy human individuals. Profiled with immunoSEQ multiplex PCR; TCRdb holds only in-frame clones, not every one. Here the sample spans approximately 650,000 clones, around 95% being singletons. The sample comprised naive CD8+ T cells sorted from blood. The receptors were gathered from a woman aged 30 to 39 in good health. Both conserved end residues are trimmed from each CDR3. Fields, in order: J gene, V gene, CDR3 length, CDR3 protein.

J: TRBJ2-5
V: TRBV27
length: 13
CDR3: ASSFPTGQAETQY

J: TRBJ2-7
V: TRBV29-1
length: 11
CDR3: SVVGGPTYEQY

J: TRBJ2-1
V: TRBV28
length: 13
CDR3: ASSWISGRPGEQF

J: TRBJ2-7
V: TRBV27
length: 12
CDR3: ASSLVGSLYEQY

J: TRBJ2-1
V: TRBV5-6
length: 13
CDR3: ASTGGTSGSNEQF

J: TRBJ2-1
V: TRBV7-8
length: 13
CDR3: ASSLANGRYNEQF

J: TRBJ1-4
V: TRBV15
length: 12
CDR3: ATSSGRGRGKLF

J: TRBJ2-2
V: TRBV15
length: 13
CDR3: ATSSTRSGTGELF

J: TRBJ2-7
V: TRBV29-1
length: 11
CDR3: SVVIGGSYEQY

J: TRBJ2-1
V: TRBV7-9
length: 13
CDR3: ASSLSPGRNNEQF

J: TRBJ2-7
V: TRBV14
length: 15
CDR3: ASSQGQLAGLTYEQY

J: TRBJ2-1
V: TRBV5-1
length: 17
CDR3: ASSFGGTATMSSLNEQF

J: TRBJ2-7
V: TRBV9
length: 12
CDR3: ASSPPHGTYEQY

J: TRBJ2-7
V: TRBV27
length: 14
CDR3: ASSSEAGGPSYEQY

J: TRBJ2-7
V: TRBV11-1
length: 12
CDR3: ASSFEGANYEQY

J: TRBJ2-5
V: TRBV29-1
length: 13
CDR3: SVPPEGKWQETQY

J: TRBJ2-7
V: TRBV7-8
length: 13
CDR3: ASSLGTSGSYEQY

J: TRBJ2-3
V: TRBV10-2
length: 14
CDR3: ASSESASYTTDTQY

J: TRBJ1-2
V: TRBV28
length: 12
CDR3: ASSLPAENYGYT